This TCR beta chain was sequenced during a study of cytomegalovirus exposure and HLA in healthy donors (dated by TCRdb to about 2017). With respect to the entire study: An earlier analysis of approximately 640 of the donors reported approximately 300 Gb of sequence data and some 120 million unique TCR beta sequences from roughly 200 million T cells. Across 300 to 400 genotyped donors of the cohort, an average of about 250,000 unique TCR beta nucleotide sequences per donor were sequenced, and roughly 20% of those sequences were non-productive. The aim of the study was to test whether cataloging public T cell receptors could identify signatures of past pathogen exposure. A later analysis re-examined previously published TCR beta repertoires from just over 650 donors and added high-resolution HLA genotyping to investigate patterns of TCR occurrence. A later genetic analysis used genome-wide SNP genotypes for 398 of the 666 donors, treating that subset as a discovery cohort. About 280 gigabases of sequencing data and roughly 80 million unique TCR sequences made up an early release that covered over 550 HLA-typed donors. Among the approximately 430 genotyped donors, around 81% belonged to the genetic ancestry cluster associated with self-reported Caucasian donors. Donor age, sex, ethnicity and CMV serostatus were collected together with the repertoire data. The study used immunosequencing to profile the T cell repertoires of several hundred subjects and linked those repertoires to cytomegalovirus serostatus. The number of typed donors differed by locus: roughly 620-640 for A, B, C, DRB1 and DQB1; some 540 for DQA1; fewer than 610 for DPA1; and 450 to 480 for DPB1. An earlier analysis of 587 of the donors applied high-throughput TCR beta sequencing to assess whether each TCR beta V gene segment acted as functional or pseudogenic. Along with the approximately 700-subject first cohort, a separate validation cohort of approximately 110 different subjects was used. Every repertoire in the discovery cohort had been generated on one and the same sequencing platform. HLA typing included class I and class II loci at four-digit resolution. High-throughput TCR immunosequencing, statistical association of individual TCRs with disease status, and machine learning were combined to predict cytomegalovirus infection status. Rather than drawing on any new phenotypic data, the later analysis identified candidate immune exposures from TCR beta sequences and the way those sequences occurred across donors. Roughly 5 DR-DQ haplotypes were handled as single units for association and clustering, since linkage in the cohort was strong.

Note on this clone: Its specific antigen is unknown. Base qualities are missing; no much larger clone stands one base away.

The cohort was made up of approximately 670 healthy bone marrow donors. At the time of sampling, every cohort member was nominally healthy, though immune exposures that went unrecorded were likely present. Of the 600 to 750 cohort members, just under 300 had a positive CMV serostatus and about 360 had a negative one, while no CMV serostatus was recorded for the donor. A peripheral blood sample was provided by each donor, and peripheral blood mononuclear cells were used for TCR beta sequencing. The Qiagen DNeasy Blood Extraction Kit was used to extract genomic DNA from the blood cell samples. Library preparation employed the immunoSEQ multiplex PCR assay. For the multiplex PCR, a mixture combining 60 forward primers for TCR Vbeta segments and 13 reverse primers for TCR Jbeta segments was used. The CDR3 region of rearranged TCR beta genes was amplified from genomic DNA with a multiplex PCR assay. The amplified TCR beta libraries were sequenced on the Illumina HiSeq System as 87-base-pair reads. The authors' analysis ran thus. A later analysis counted some 74 million unique TCR beta chains across the roughly 700 repertoires, and around 9.9 million of these chains were shared by at least two donors. Raw reads were error-corrected and collapsed into unique sequences by a nearest-neighbor algorithm in which closely related sequences were merged to remove PCR and sequencing errors. Alignment of CDR3 sequences to IMGT reference sequences was used to assign V, D and J gene segments. Each retained sequence needed at least a six-nucleotide match to both a V gene segment and a J gene segment. Rearrangements were classified as productive when the CDR3 lacked stop codons and remained in frame with V and J, and all other rearrangements were classified as non-productive. Following IMGT convention, CDR3 was defined as the stretch from the second conserved V-encoded cysteine to the conserved J-encoded phenylalanine. Sequences without an unambiguous match to a single V gene segment were excluded from the earlier analysis of a few hundred of the donors. In an earlier analysis of roughly 600 of the donors, a V segment was called functional when productive rearrangements were above 56.7%, and segregating when the standard deviation between donors exceeded 5%. A statistical classification framework was developed to diagnose cytomegalovirus status using the catalog of TCR beta chain sequences. In a later analysis, V and J genes were assigned by comparing TCR nucleotide sequences against IMGT/GENE-DB human TR gene sequences. The TCRdist pipeline was used in a later analysis to assign CDR3 sequences and most-parsimonious VDJ recombination scenarios. In a later analysis, each TCR beta chain was defined by its CDR3 amino acid sequence together with its V-gene family, and reads without a unique V-gene family were excluded. To address suspected cross-contamination and a sequencing artifact, a later analysis removed roughly 580 highly shared, low-generation-probability nucleotide sequences. In a later analysis, a clonal expansion index was calculated for each public chain from normalized within-repertoire ranks of inferred template counts. Generation probabilities in a later analysis came from a VDJ recombination model fitted to out-of-frame rearrangements, and those results were checked against IGoR. Hypergeometric tests were used in a later analysis to score TCR-TCR, TCR-HLA and TCR-CMV co-occurrence, with a repertoire-size bias correction applied to the TCR pairs. False discovery rates were estimated in a later analysis by permuting HLA or CMV assignments 20 times. In a later analysis, co-occurring TCRs were grouped using DBSCAN, and TCRdist sequence similarity was added for clustering within HLA-allele-positive subsets. For co-occurrence clustering, repertoires with fewer than 30,000 or more than 120,000 public chains were excluded, along with roughly 5 repertoires with anomalous nucleotide sharing. TCRdb re-hosts the immuneACCESS table, in-frame sequences only. Its copies lack some clones; in the studies checked, an unresolved V gene accounts for under half of them, and the cause for the rest is not known. V and J calls and clone size are given by that table; D and trimming were obtained from the DNA. The sample yields tens of thousands of clones; 75% to 90% were counted once. The top ten clonotypes cover approximately 7% of the sample.

Taken from the germline V gene, the CDR1 and CDR2 loops are MDHEN and SYDVKM. The germline ends are 16 bases apart after V is trimmed by 6 bases and J by 8 bases. Taken from cysteine to phenylalanine, the CDR3 has 13 residues. Only the CDR3 DNA stays, 39 bases, in frame from base 1. Broader findings and caveats from the paper: In vitro tests confirmed that a few of the cytomegalovirus-associated TCR beta chains recognize cytomegalovirus antigens. A further reported finding was that TCR beta sequences accurately predicted the HLA-A and HLA-B alleles for most subjects in the first cohort. Because the 87-base-pair reads could not distinguish some IMGT-functional V segments, including TRBV6-2 and TRBV6-3, those segments were excluded. Most TCR sequences were seen in very few donors, while some public TCRs were found in many individuals. A later genetic analysis reported fewer N-insertions in productive TCRs among donors in an Asian-associated ancestry cluster than the roughly 650-donor mean. A total of 164 TCR beta chains were listed by the study as associated with cytomegalovirus. Strong co-occurrence of HLA alleles, especially DR and DQ, made assigning TCR associations to individual alleles difficult. In a later analysis, several top co-occurrence clusters were reported to appear linked to parvovirus B19, influenza, CMV and Epstein-Barr virus. The earlier analysis of nearly 600 of the donors excluded 15 to 20 rarely observed V segments, including chromosome 9 orphons, because counts were too low. Compared with equally common non-associated chains, HLA-associated TCR beta chains in a later analysis were more clonally expanded and had lower generation probabilities. Broadly in line with IMGT annotations, most TCR beta V segments showed up in productive rearrangements about 90% or about 30% of the time in an earlier analysis of 450 to 600 of the donors. Because HLA typing was unavailable for some donors at each locus, only the typed subset was used in association tests. An association between a missense DCLRE1C variant and V-gene and J-gene trimming of TCR beta chains was found in a later genetic analysis and replicated in an independent cohort. In a later analysis, TCR association rates were found to vary across HLA loci, with the most associated TCRs seen for DRB1 alleles and the fewest for HLA-C alleles. In a later analysis, most CMV-associated TCR beta chains were found to appear HLA-restricted, with HLA associations seemingly driven largely by CMV exposure. This cohort had only TCR beta chains sequenced, and the lack of alpha or paired-chain data limited which features could be detected. According to the authors, the approach could potentially be generalized to other disease states and immunological phenotypes. Correlated functional status among segregating V segments might reflect linkage disequilibrium, but an unknown experimental factor could not be ruled out. The only immune exposure information available for the cohort was CMV serostatus. A cluster of highly shared sequence variants was judged likely to be a technical artifact of the sequencing pipeline. Specific HLA alleles were associated with some 15,000 TCR beta sequences at a false discovery rate of 0.05 in a later analysis. Sequencing depth was assumed to be roughly uniform across donors in the presence/absence analyses, though that assumption may not hold. The classifier was reported to diagnose cytomegalovirus status with high specificity and sensitivity in both the original and validation cohorts.

The specimen was PBMCs. The chain joins TRBV28 to TRBJ1-2, and the D gene may be TRBD1, 5 bases matching. This TCR was recovered from a human donor in good health. The DNA sequence is as follows: TGTGCCAGCAGGCCGACTAGGGGTGGAGGCTACACCTTC. Translation gives CASRPTRGGGYTF.